The 19 T cell receptor beta chains below all came from one sample that was sequenced in a study of graft-versus-host responses after intestinal transplantation. Plating of roughly 200,000 CFSE-labeled responder cells was done together with roughly 200,000 irradiated, violet-dye-labeled stimulator cells. Profiling relied on immunoSEQ multiplex PCR, and the TCRdb table lists in-frame clones only, not all of them. The sample yields about 23,000 clones, about 41% seen once. Sequencing was performed on alloreactive CD8+ T cells from a mixed lymphocyte reaction culture, taken before transplantation. Described subset: CFSE-low proliferating T cells sorted from roughly six-day pre-transplant mixed lymphocyte reaction (GvH or HvG direction). Receptor source: a human patient who was an organ donor for intestinal transplantation.

The CDR3 loop reads CASSQVGQWTGELFF. The CDR3 DNA reads as TGCGCCAGCAGCCAAGTGGGACAGTGGACCGGGGAGCTGTTTTTT. The chain employs TRBV4-1 and TRBJ2-2; 7 bases line up with TRBD1. The ends lost 1 base at V and 5 bases at J; junction bases unmatched: 4. Germline-derived CDR1 and CDR2 are MGHRA and YSYEKL. This CDR3 spans 15 amino acids.

This clone was recorded only once. The chain links TRBV6-4 to TRBJ1-3; no firm D call. In germline, CDR1 is MRHNA, CDR2 SNTAGT. Trimming cost V 6 bases and J 4 bases, with 16 bases left between them. The CDR3 sequence is 15 residues long. As DNA, the CDR3 is TGTGCCAGCAGCCCCCGCGAGGTTATGGGAAACACCATATATTTT. This sequence encodes CASSPREVMGNTIYF.

The chain joins TRBV5-3 to TRBJ2-7; tentatively, D is TRBD1 or TRBD2 (6 bases each). TRBV5-3 carries the ORF label, with uncertain function. The V end lost 8 bases, the J end lost 3 bases, and 18 bases lay between the germline ends. The CDR3 loop spans 14 amino acids. In DNA, the CDR3 is TGTGCCAGCAGCGCGATGGGGGGCGGCTACGAGCAGTACTTC. Translated, it gives CASSAMGGGYEQYF.

V usage is TRBV4-1 and J usage is TRBJ2-1; D may correspond to TRBD1 or TRBD2 (7 bases each). Per germline, CDR1 MGHRA and CDR2 YSYEKL. The V end lost 2 bases, the J end lost 6 bases, and 17 bases lay between the germline ends. This CDR3 contains 16 residues. The CDR3 sequence: CASSQPDREGSNEQFF. For the CDR3, the DNA is TGCGCCAGCAGCCAACCCGACAGGGAGGGAAGCAATGAGCAGTTCTTC.

The genes are TRBV5-6 and TRBJ1-4, with a weak D call TRBD1 (5 bases). Germline CDR1 and CDR2: SGHDT and YYEEEE. The CDR3 is made up of 15 amino acids. The V end was cut by 1 base, the J end by 4 bases, with 11 bases between. The CDR3 here is CASSLLPGLNEKLFF. DNA of the CDR3: TGTGCCAGCAGCTTGCTCCCGGGACTTAATGAAAAACTGTTTTTT.

In this sample, this clone is medium-sized (0.01 to 0.1%). The CDR3 reads CASSWTGNEQFF. In DNA, the CDR3 is TGTGCCAGTAGTTGGACGGGAAATGAGCAGTTCTTC. This rearrangement joins TRBV19 to TRBJ2-1, with a tentative D call TRBD2 (5 bases). The germline gives CDR1 LNHDA, CDR2 SQIVND (reference sequence). The CDR3 is made up of 12 amino acids. V shed 5 bases and J shed 7 bases, with 9 bases lying between them.

The chain joins TRBV19 to TRBJ2-1; no reliable D call. Germline CDR1 LNHDA, CDR2 SQIVND (reference sequence). CDR3 length: 14 amino acids. Trimming took 4 bases from V and 10 from J, leaving 17 bases between them. The CDR3 DNA is TGTGCCAGTAGTACATTCGACTCCTTCGGGGAGCAGTTCTTC. This codes for CASSTFDSFGEQFF.

V and J are TRBV28 and TRBJ1-3, with no clear D. V was clipped by 6 bases and J by 0 bases, with 15 bases between them. The CDR3 contains 16 residues. Germline V gene data show CDR1 as MDHEN and CDR2 as SYDVKM. CDR3 amino acids: CASSVPPESSGNTIYF. DNA for the CDR3: TGTGCCAGCAGCGTTCCCCCCGAGAGCTCTGGAAACACCATATATTTT.

The chain links TRBV7-2 to TRBJ2-5; TRBD2 matches 7 bases. This CDR3 is built from 14 residues. Looked up from germline, CDR1 is SGHTA and CDR2 is FQGNSA. Trimming at V came to 6 bases and at J to 2 bases, leaving 6 bases not matched to a gene. The CDR3 nucleotides read TGTGCCAGCAGGCGGGAGTGGGGGCAAGAGACCCAGTACTTC. It codes for CASRREWGQETQYF.

The rearrangement links TRBV28 to TRBJ1-2; TRBD1 is a possible D gene (5 bases). CDR1 and CDR2 (germline): MDHEN, SYDVKM. Trimming pared 3 bases from V and 3 bases from J, leaving 14 bases between. The CDR3 sequence is 15 residues long. The CDR3 reads CASSFAPGPYYGYTF. The DNA of the CDR3 is TGTGCCAGCAGTTTCGCCCCAGGGCCCTACTATGGCTACACCTTC.

The gene calls are TRBV6-5 and TRBJ2-1; possibly TRBD2 for D (5 bases). The CDR3 length is 11 residues. Between the trimmed V and J ends, which lost 8 bases and 8 bases, there was a span of 10 bases. Germline CDR1 reads MNHEY; CDR2 reads SVGAGI. The CDR3 DNA is TGTGCCAGCCAACTAGGCGATGAGCAGTTCTTC. Amino acid sequence: CASQLGDEQFF.

By sample fraction, this clone is medium-sized. The rearrangement uses TRBV28 and TRBJ2-7, with D possibly being TRBD2 (5 bases). Trimming pared 3 bases from V and 3 bases from J, leaving 9 bases between. The germline gives CDR1 MDHEN, CDR2 SYDVKM. There are 13 residues in the CDR3. CDR3 nucleotides: TGTGCCAGCAGTTTCGGACTCATCTACGAGCAGTACTTC. Protein product: CASSFGLIYEQYF. Based on the CDR3 plus reference TRBV28 and TRBJ2-7, the full variable domain is DVKVTQSSRYLVKRTGEKVFLECVQDMDHENMFWYRQDPGLGLRLIYFSYDVKMKEKGDIPEGYSVSREKKERFSLILESASTNQTSMYLCASSFGLIYEQYFGPGTRLTVT.

V and J are TRBV6-6 and TRBJ1-1; no clear D. The germline V and J ends were trimmed by 4 bases and 7 bases, with 13 bases remaining between them. The germline V gene encodes CDR1 MNHNY and CDR2 SVGAGI (reference sequence). The CDR3 loop spans 13 amino acids. The CDR3: CASSLRQAIEAFF. In DNA form, the CDR3 reads TGTGCCAGCAGTTTGAGGCAGGCCATTGAAGCTTTCTTT.

V and J are TRBV6-5 and TRBJ1-2, with D maybe TRBD1 (6 bases). This CDR3 has 13 amino acids. Germline V gene data show CDR1 as MNHEY and CDR2 as SVGAGI. V dropped 5 bases and J dropped 6 bases, with 13 bases sitting between them. The CDR3 region is CASSEDSGDGYTF. The CDR3 DNA sequence: TGTGCCAGCAGTGAGGACAGCGGAGATGGCTACACCTTC.

The chain links TRBV5-6 to TRBJ2-1; D is ambiguous. This CDR3 region has 18 residues. In germline, CDR1 is SGHDT, CDR2 YYEEEE. V lost 2 bases to trimming and J lost 0 bases, with 18 bases between them. In nucleotides, the CDR3 is TGTGCCAGCAGCTTCTTTGTCCGGCGGACCAGCTCCTACAATGAGCAGTTCTTC. Amino acids: CASSFFVRRTSSYNEQFF.

The chain combines TRBV11-2 with TRBJ1-1; D not certain. This CDR3 has 13 amino acids. Trimming took 5 bases from V and 4 from J, leaving 11 bases between them. In germline, CDR1 is SGHAT, CDR2 FQNNGV. CDR3 amino acids: CASSLPFGTEAFF. The CDR3 DNA reads TGTGCCAGCAGCCTCCCCTTTGGCACTGAAGCTTTCTTT.

The chain employs TRBV19 and TRBJ2-7, with D maybe TRBD1 (5 bases). The V and J ends lost 5 bases and 5 bases respectively, with 13 bases between them. This CDR3 contains 13 residues. Germline V gene lookup returns CDR1 LNHDA and CDR2 SQIVND (reference sequence). The CDR3 DNA reads as TGTGCCAGTAGTGCCTGGCAGGGTCACGAGCAGTACTTC. This translates into CASSAWQGHEQYF.

V usage is TRBV13 and J usage is TRBJ2-7; 9 bases map to TRBD1. The ends lost 4 bases at V and 5 bases at J; junction bases unmatched: 6. The CDR3 is 14 residues long. Germline V gives CDR1 PRHDT, CDR2 FYEKMQ (reference sequence). CDR3 protein: CASSSGTGRNEQYF. In nucleotides, the CDR3 is TGTGCCAGCAGCTCCGGGACAGGGAGGAACGAGCAGTACTTC.

This chain uses TRBV4-1 with TRBJ2-3, with 12 bases identical to TRBD2. V lost 7 bases to trimming and J lost 0 bases; unmatched junction nucleotides: 8. The CDR3 runs to 17 residues. Germline V gene sequence: CDR1 MGHRA, CDR2 YSYEKL. This CDR3 is CASKGLAGGTSTDTQYF. Written as DNA, the CDR3 is TGCGCCAGCAAGGGGCTAGCGGGAGGGACTAGCACAGATACGCAGTATTTT.